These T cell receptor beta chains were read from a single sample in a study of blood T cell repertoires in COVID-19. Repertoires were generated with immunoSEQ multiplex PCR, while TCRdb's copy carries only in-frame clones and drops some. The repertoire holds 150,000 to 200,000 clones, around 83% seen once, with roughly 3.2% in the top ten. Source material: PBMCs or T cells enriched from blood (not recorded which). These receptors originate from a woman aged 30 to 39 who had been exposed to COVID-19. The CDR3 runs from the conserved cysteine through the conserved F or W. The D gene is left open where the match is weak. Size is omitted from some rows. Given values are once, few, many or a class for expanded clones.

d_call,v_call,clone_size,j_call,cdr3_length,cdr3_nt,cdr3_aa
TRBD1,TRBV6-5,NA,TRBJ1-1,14,TGTGCCAGCAGTCCAGGGGGCCGGGGCACTGAAGCTTTCTTT,CASSPGGRGTEAFF
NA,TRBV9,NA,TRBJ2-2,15,TGTGCCAGCAGCGTAGACTTTCTCAACACCGGGGAGCTGTTTTTT,CASSVDFLNTGELFF
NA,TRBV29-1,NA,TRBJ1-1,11,TGCAGCGTTGCAGGGTACACTGAAGCTTTCTTT,CSVAGYTEAFF
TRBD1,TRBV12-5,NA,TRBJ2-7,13,TGTGCTAGTGGTTTGGGGACAGGCAACGAGCAGTACTTC,CASGLGTGNEQYF
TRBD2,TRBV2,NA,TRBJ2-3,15,TGTGCCAGCAGTGTGTCCGGGGGAGGGACAGATACGCAGTATTTT,CASSVSGGGTDTQYF
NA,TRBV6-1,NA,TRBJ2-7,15,TGTGCCAGCAGTGAAACTCACCGTACGTCCTACGAGCAGTACTTC,CASSETHRTSYEQYF
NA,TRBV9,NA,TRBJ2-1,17,TGTGCCAGCAGCGTAGGGTACGGCAGGGGCGAAGGCAATGAGCAGTTCTTC,CASSVGYGRGEGNEQFF
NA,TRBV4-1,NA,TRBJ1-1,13,TGCGCCAGCAGCCATCGGGGGGGGGTTGAAGCTTTCTTT,CASSHRGGVEAFF
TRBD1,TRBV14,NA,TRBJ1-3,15,TGTGCCAGCAGCCGCCCAGGGGGCAATCGGAACACCATATATTTT,CASSRPGGNRNTIYF
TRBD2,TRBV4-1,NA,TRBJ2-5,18,TGCGCCAGCAGCCCTAGGAGCGGGGGGGCCGCCCTAGAGGAGACCCAGTACTTC,CASSPRSGGAALEETQYF
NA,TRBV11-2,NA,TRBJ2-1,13,TGTGCCAGCAGCTTCGGGACTTACAATGAGCAGTTCTTC,CASSFGTYNEQFF
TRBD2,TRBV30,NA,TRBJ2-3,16,TGTGCCTGGAGTGGGGCTAGCGGGGGGGCCAAGAATACGCAGTATTTT,CAWSGASGGAKNTQYF
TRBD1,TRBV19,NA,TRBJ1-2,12,TGTGCCAGTACCACCGGACAGGGAACAGACACCTTC,CASTTGQGTDTF
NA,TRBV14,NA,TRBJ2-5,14,TGTGCCAGCAGCCATAGGGGGATACAAGAGACCCAGTACTTC,CASSHRGIQETQYF
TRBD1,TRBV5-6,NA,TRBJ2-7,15,TGTGCCAGCAGCACCCCGACAGGGGTGACAAACGAGCAGTACTTC,CASSTPTGVTNEQYF
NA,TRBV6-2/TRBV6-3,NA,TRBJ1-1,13,TGTGCCAGCAGCCCCTCGGGGAGGGCTGAAGCTTTCTTT,CASSPSGRAEAFF
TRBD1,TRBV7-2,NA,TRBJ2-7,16,TGTGCCAGCAGAGAAGACTCGGGACAGGGGGCGTACGAGCAGTACTTC,CASREDSGQGAYEQYF
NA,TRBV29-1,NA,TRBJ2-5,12,TGCAGCGTTGGGCGGGGCCAAGAGACCCAGTACTTC,CSVGRGQETQYF
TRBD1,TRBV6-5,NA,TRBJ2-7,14,TGTGCCAGCAGAACCAGACAGGGGGCCTACGAGCAGTACTTC,CASRTRQGAYEQYF
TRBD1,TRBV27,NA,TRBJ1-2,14,TGTGCCAGCAGCCCGACAGGGACTAACTATGGCTACACCTTC,CASSPTGTNYGYTF
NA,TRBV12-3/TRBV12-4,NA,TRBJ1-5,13,TGTGCCAGTCAGGGGAATTTCGATCAGCCCCAGCATTTT,CASQGNFDQPQHF
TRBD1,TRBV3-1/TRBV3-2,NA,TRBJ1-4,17,TGTGCCAGCAGCCAGAATACAGGGGGCGCAACTAATGAAAAACTGTTTTTT,CASSQNTGGATNEKLFF
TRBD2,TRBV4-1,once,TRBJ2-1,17,TGCGCCAGCAGCCAAGAAGAACTAGCGGGGCCTTATAATGAGCAGTTCTTC,CASSQEELAGPYNEQFF
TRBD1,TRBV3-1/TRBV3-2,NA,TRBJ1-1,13,TGTGCCAGCAGCTACAGAGGGACAGGCAAAGCTTTCTTT,CASSYRGTGKAFF
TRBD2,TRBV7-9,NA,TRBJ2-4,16,TGTGCCAGCAGCTCGACAACAACATCGGGGGGTGACATTCAGTACTTC,CASSSTTTSGGDIQYF
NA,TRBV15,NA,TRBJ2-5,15,TGTGCCACCAGCATTCCGGGGGCAGGGGGGGAGACCCAGTACTTC,CATSIPGAGGETQYF
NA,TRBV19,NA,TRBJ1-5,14,TGTGCCAGTCGACCCACAGGGTTCAGACAGCCCCAGCATTTT,CASRPTGFRQPQHF
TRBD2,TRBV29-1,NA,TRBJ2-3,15,TGCAGCGTTGAAGGCGGCGGGAGGGTCACAGATACGCAGTATTTT,CSVEGGGRVTDTQYF
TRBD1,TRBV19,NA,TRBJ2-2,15,TGTGCCAGTCGGCTGACAGGGGCTGGCACCGGGGAGCTGTTTTTT,CASRLTGAGTGELFF
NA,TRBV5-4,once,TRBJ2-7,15,TGTGCCAGCAGCTCCCCCACGGAGGGACCCTACGAGCAGTACTTC,CASSSPTEGPYEQYF
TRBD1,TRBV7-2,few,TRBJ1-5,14,TGTGCCAGCAGCTTAGGCCAGGGGGGTCAGCCCCAGCATTTT,CASSLGQGGQPQHF
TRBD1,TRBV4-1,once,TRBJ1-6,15,TGCGCCAGCAGCCAAGGGGGACAGAATGGGTCACCCCTCCACTTT,CASSQGGQNGSPLHF
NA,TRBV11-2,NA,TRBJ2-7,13,TGTGCCAGCAGCCCCGGTGATGCCTACGAGCAGTACTTC,CASSPGDAYEQYF
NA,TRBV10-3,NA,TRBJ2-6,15,TGTGCCATCACCGGACAAATCTCTGGGGCCAACGTCCTGACTTTC,CAITGQISGANVLTF
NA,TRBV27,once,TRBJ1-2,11,TGTGCCAGCAGTCCAGGGAATGGCTACACCTTC,CASSPGNGYTF
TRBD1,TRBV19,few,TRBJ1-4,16,TGTGCCAGTAGTATGATGGGGAGACAGGGTGTTGTAAAACTGTTTTTT,CASSMMGRQGVVKLFF
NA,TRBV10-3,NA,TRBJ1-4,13,TGTGCCATCATGAGGGATCTCGGTGAAAAACTGTTTTTT,CAIMRDLGEKLFF
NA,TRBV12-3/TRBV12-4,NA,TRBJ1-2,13,TGTGCCAGCAGTTTAGGGGGGGGTGATGGCTACACCTTC,CASSLGGGDGYTF
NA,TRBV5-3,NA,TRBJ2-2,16,TGTGCCAGAAGCTTGCTGACAGGCTATAACACCGGGGAGCTGTTTTTT,CARSLLTGYNTGELFF
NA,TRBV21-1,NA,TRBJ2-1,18,TGTGCCAGCAGCAGAAATATACTTAGGGACAGGGGATTATATGAGCAGTTCTTC,CASSRNILRDRGLYEQFF
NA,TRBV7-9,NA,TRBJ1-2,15,TGTGCCAGCAGCTCCCCGGGGACACATAACTATGGCTACACCTTC,CASSSPGTHNYGYTF
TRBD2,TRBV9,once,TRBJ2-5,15,TGTGCCAGCAGCGTCTTTACTAGCGTCGGGGAGACCCAGTACTTC,CASSVFTSVGETQYF
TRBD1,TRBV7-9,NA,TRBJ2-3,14,TGTGCCAGCAGCAGACAGGGCCTCGATGATACGCAGTATTTT,CASSRQGLDDTQYF
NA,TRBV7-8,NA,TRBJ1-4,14,TGTGCCAGCAGCGCACAGGGAGTACGGGAAAAACTGTTTTTT,CASSAQGVREKLFF
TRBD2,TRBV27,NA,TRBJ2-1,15,TGTGCCAGCAGTGCAGCGGGGGTGAACTACAATGAGCAGTTCTTC,CASSAAGVNYNEQFF
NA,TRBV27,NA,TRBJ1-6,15,TGTGCCAGCAGTGGGCAGGGTCTCATGGATTCACCCCTCCACTTT,CASSGQGLMDSPLHF
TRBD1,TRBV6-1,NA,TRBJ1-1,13,TGTGCCAGCAGTATTACCCAGGGGGCGGAAGCTTTCTTT,CASSITQGAEAFF
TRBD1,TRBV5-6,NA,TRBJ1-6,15,TGTGCCAGCAGCGGAAAGACAGGGGGCGATTCACCCCTCCACTTT,CASSGKTGGDSPLHF
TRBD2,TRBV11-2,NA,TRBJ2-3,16,TGTGCCAGCAGCTCCTTGGGGCGGGGGGGCCGCGATACGCAGTATTTT,CASSSLGRGGRDTQYF
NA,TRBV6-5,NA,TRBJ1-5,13,TGTGCCAGCTGCGATCGGGTAGATCAGCCCCAGCATTTT,CASCDRVDQPQHF
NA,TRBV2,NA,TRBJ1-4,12,TGTGCCAGCAACCAGGGAGGTGAAAAACTGTTTTTT,CASNQGGEKLFF
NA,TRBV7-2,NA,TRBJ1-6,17,TGTGCCGGCAGCTTAGGTTTAGGGAGCTCCTATAATTCACCCCTCCACTTT,CAGSLGLGSSYNSPLHF
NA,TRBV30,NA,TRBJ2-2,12,TGTGCCTGGAGTCAGGGCCCCGGGGAGCTGTTTTTT,CAWSQGPGELFF